This record covers a single T cell receptor (beta chain). Its matching antigen is unknown. Within the sample, other DNA sequences also encode this same CDR3. V dropped 3 bases and J dropped 2; count of bases not matched to a gene: 6. The CDR3 length is 15 residues. Germline V gene sequence: CDR1 SGDLS, CDR2 YYNGEE. This entry is derived from a study of shared clonotypes between healthy human individuals. Study-wide points: Lower generation probabilities were found for non-shared clonotypes than for those shared by all four donors.

CD4+ cells yielded CD45RA+ naive and CD45RA-negative memory subsets. Every subset's genomic DNA went evenly onto several immunoSEQ plates. Clones were read by immunoSEQ multiplex PCR, and TCRdb kept only the in-frame ones, dropping some. The sample has approximately 1.4 million clones; roughly 98% are singletons. Input material: naive CD4+ T cells sorted from blood. Subset: CD45RA+ positively selected. The gene calls are TRBV9 and TRBJ2-5, with TRBD2 matching over 8 bases. This TCR was recovered from a man aged 25 to 45 in good health. In DNA form, the CDR3 reads TGTGCCAGCAGCGCCGGAACTAGCGGACAAGAGACCCAGTACTTC. This encodes CASSAGTSGQETQYF.